This entry lists 23 T cell receptor beta chains sequenced from one sample in a study of CD8 T cells in ankylosing spondylitis. One entry per CDR3 protein results from TCRdb running MiXCR on the 5' RACE reads. The sample records about 36,000 distinct CDR3 sequences, around 15% being singletons. The sequencing sample was made of synovial fluid, either unsorted or a sorted T cell fraction (not recorded which). The source of these receptors is a male donor with ankylosing spondylitis.

This clonotype came up many times. The chain uses TRBV7-9 and TRBJ2-7; no clear D gene. From germline, CDR1 is SEHNR and CDR2 FQNEAQ (reference sequence). V shed 5 bases and J shed 4 bases, with 6 bases lying between them. The CDR3 is 11 residues long. For the CDR3, the DNA is TGTGCCAGCAGCCTGTCTTACGAGCAGTACTTC. It encodes CASSLSYEQYF.

This clonotype was seen many times. This chain uses TRBV4-2 with TRBJ2-7; tentatively, D is TRBD2 (6 bases). Germline CDR1 reads LGHNA; CDR2 reads YNFKEQ. Between the trimmed V and J ends, which lost 0 bases and 0 bases, there was a span of 9 bases. This CDR3 is 15 amino acids long. This CDR3 is CASSQEDGSSYEQYF. CDR3 DNA sequence: TGTGCCAGCAGCCAAGAAGACGGGAGCTCCTACGAGCAGTACTTC.

This clonotype was counted only a few times. The chain combines TRBV20-1 with TRBJ2-7; TRBD2 matches 7 bases. The CDR3 is 14 amino acids. J gave up 7 bases and V 0 bases, and 9 bases lay outside the gene matches. Per the germline V gene, CDR1 is DFQATT and CDR2 is SNEGSKA (reference sequence). CDR3 sequence: CSARELTREVEQYF. CDR3 sequence (DNA): TGCAGTGCTAGAGAACTAACTCGGGAGGTGGAGCAGTACTTC.

The table lists this clonotype with many counts. The chain employs TRBV6-2 or TRBV6-3 and TRBJ1-1, with D unresolved. The CDR3 is 15 residues long. The V and J ends lost 2 bases and 0 bases respectively, with 10 bases between them. Germline V gene lookup returns CDR1 MNHEY and CDR2 SVGEGT. The CDR3 protein is CASSYGVSVNTEAFF. In nucleotides, the CDR3 is TGTGCCAGCAGTTACGGGGTCTCAGTGAACACTGAAGCTTTCTTT.

This clonotype was recorded a few times. This chain connects TRBV18 to TRBJ2-7; 9 bases match TRBD1. CDR1 is KGHSH and CDR2 is LQKENI in the germline V gene. With V trimmed by 4 bases and J by 5 bases, 15 bases remained unmatched. This CDR3 is 17 amino acids long. DNA of the CDR3: TGTGCCAGCTCACAGGGGGGATGGACAGGGGTCTTCCACGAGCAGTACTTC. Its protein is CASSQGGWTGVFHEQYF.

Ten or more counts support this clonotype. The J gene is TRBJ2-3, the V gene TRBV7-9; TRBD2 matches at 8 bases. Germline V CDR1 and CDR2: SEHNR, FQNEAQ (reference sequence). The CDR3 spans 15 residues. V gave up 5 bases and J gave up 4 bases; unmatched junction bases: 8. The CDR3 DNA follows: TGTGCCAGCAGCCCAGGCGGGGGGTTTCCAGATACGCAGTATTTT. This encodes CASSPGGGFPDTQYF.

This clonotype was found a few times. This chain links TRBV29-1 with TRBJ2-2, with 8 bases that match TRBD1. V shed 5 bases and J 6 bases; nucleotides not matched to a gene: 11. Germline CDR1 is SQVTM and CDR2 is ANQGSEA. The CDR3 is 15 amino acids. CDR3 loop: CSVWTGQGRAGELFF. The CDR3 DNA sequence: TGCAGCGTTTGGACCGGACAGGGTAGAGCCGGGGAGCTGTTTTTT.

The rearrangement links TRBV20-1 to TRBJ2-7; the D gene could be TRBD1 or TRBD2 (5 bases each). V was shortened by 1 base and J by 2 bases, with 12 bases between the two germline ends. Per germline, CDR1 DFQATT and CDR2 SNEGSKA (reference sequence). This CDR3 has 14 residues. The CDR3 here is CSARVRDRPYEQYF. The CDR3 DNA sequence: TGCAGTGCTAGAGTAAGGGACCGGCCCTACGAGCAGTACTTC.

By share, this clonotype ranks as large (0.1 to 1%). The rearrangement joins TRBV7-8 to TRBJ2-3, with D tentatively TRBD1 (6 bases). The CDR3 is made up of 14 amino acids. Germline V gene sequence: CDR1 SGHVS, CDR2 FQNEAQ. Trimming removed 5 bases at V and 0 bases at J, with 9 bases between. This chain's CDR3 is CASSPGQSTDTQYF. In DNA, the CDR3 is TGTGCCAGCAGCCCCGGACAGAGCACAGATACGCAGTATTTT.

The chain employs TRBV20-1 and TRBJ1-2; D gene unclear. With 5 bases removed from V and 0 bases from J, the gap between germline ends came to 13 bases. The V gene's germline CDR1 is DFQATT and CDR2 SNEGSKA (reference sequence). The CDR3 runs 14 residues. The CDR3 nucleotides are TGCAGTGCTCCGGCGGAGTCCCCTAACTATGGCTACACCTTC. Translated: CSAPAESPNYGYTF.

The chain joins TRBV25-1 to TRBJ1-1, with D maybe TRBD1 (6 bases). The germline V and J ends were trimmed by 6 bases and 1 base, with 9 bases remaining between them. The CDR3 loop spans 13 amino acids. CDR1 MGHDK and CDR2 SYGVNS come from the germline V gene. The CDR3 here is CASRGHWNTEAFF. The CDR3 DNA is TGTGCCAGCAGGGGACACTGGAACACTGAAGCTTTCTTT.

This clonotype was detected ten times or more. The chain uses TRBV5-1 and TRBJ2-1, with D hard to call. Trimming removed 0 bases from V and 0 bases from J, with 7 bases in between. The germline CDR1 and CDR2 sequences are SGHRS and YFSETQ. The CDR3 is made up of 15 amino acids. CDR3 sequence reads: CASSLDRSSYNEQFF. The CDR3, as DNA: TGCGCCAGCAGCTTGGATAGGAGCTCCTACAATGAGCAGTTCTTC.

This clonotype was counted many times. The CDR3 loop reads CASSHQSPREQYF. Here the CDR3 DNA reads TGTGCCAGCAGCCACCAATCCCCCCGCGAGCAGTACTTC. This chain uses TRBV7-9 with TRBJ2-7; no reliable D call. Per the germline V gene, CDR1 is SEHNR and CDR2 is FQNEAQ (reference sequence). With 5 bases removed from V and 6 bases from J, the gap between germline ends came to 14 bases. This CDR3 is built from 13 residues.

This clonotype appeared many times. The rearrangement uses TRBV19 and TRBJ1-6; no definite D call. Germline CDR1 and CDR2: LNHDA and SQIVND (reference sequence). The CDR3 runs to 13 residues. Trimming cost V 9 bases and J 0 bases, with 6 bases left between them. CDR3 DNA: TGTGCCAGCCGGGACTCCTATAATTCACCCCTCCACTTT. Its protein is CASRDSYNSPLHF.

This clonotype occurred many times. The V and J genes are TRBV4-1 and TRBJ2-7; D not resolved. CDR1 MGHRA and CDR2 YSYEKL come from the germline V gene. This CDR3 has 13 residues. V lost 0 bases and J 5 bases, leaving 8 bases between the germline ends. CDR3 DNA sequence: TGCGCCAGCAGCCAAGATCCTGGGAACGAGCAGTACTTC. Translating it yields CASSQDPGNEQYF.

Only a few counts were recorded for this clonotype. The chain recombines TRBV12-3 or TRBV12-4 with TRBJ2-7; TRBD2 is a possible D gene (5 bases). The CDR3 extends over 15 amino acids. The ends were cut back, 3 bases at V and 1 base at J, with 13 bases in the middle. The CDR3 DNA is TGTGCCAGCAGTTTTAGGGCGGGTCAGTCCTACGAGCAGTACTTC. Protein product: CASSFRAGQSYEQYF.

The J gene is TRBJ1-1, the V gene TRBV20-1; the D is unclear. Trimming took 1 base from V and 4 from J, leaving 13 bases between them. Germline V lookup: CDR1 DFQATT, CDR2 SNEGSKA (reference sequence). The CDR3 consists of 14 residues. The CDR3 DNA follows: TGCAGTGCTAGAGTTCAGGACCGTTCCACTGAAGCTTTCTTT. It is translated as CSARVQDRSTEAFF.

This clonotype appeared many times. The rearrangement joins TRBV7-9 to TRBJ1-6; D is perhaps TRBD1 (5 bases). With 5 bases removed from V and 3 bases from J, the gap between germline ends came to 17 bases. Germline CDR1 SEHNR, CDR2 FQNEAQ (reference sequence). CDR3 size: 17 residues. This CDR3 reads CASSPSAGQFYNSPLHF. The CDR3 DNA sequence: TGTGCCAGCAGCCCCTCGGCAGGGCAGTTCTATAATTCACCCCTCCACTTT.

There are many counts of this clonotype. V usage is TRBV6-2 or TRBV6-3 and J usage is TRBJ2-7; D unresolved. CDR1 is MNHEY and CDR2 is SVGEGT in the germline V gene. V lost 8 bases and J lost 2, with 16 bases in between. This CDR3 region has 14 residues. The chain's CDR3 is CASETAETAYEQYF. Written as DNA, the CDR3 is TGTGCCAGCGAAACAGCCGAGACCGCCTACGAGCAGTACTTC.

This clonotype was detected ten times or more. The chain combines TRBV7-9 with TRBJ1-1; 8 bases map to TRBD1. Germline CDR1 reads SEHNR; CDR2 reads FQNEAQ (reference sequence). The CDR3 runs to 16 residues. V shed 1 base, J shed 6 bases, and the junction held 10 bases outside the gene matches. CDR3 DNA: TGTGCCAGCAGCTTAGTTCGTGGACAGGGAAGTTCTGAAGCTTTCTTT. Amino acids: CASSLVRGQGSSEAFF.

This clonotype has only a few counts. The V gene is TRBV20-1, the J gene TRBJ1-4, with 9 bases that match TRBD1. The CDR3 is 16 residues long. Per germline, CDR1 DFQATT and CDR2 SNEGSKA (reference sequence). Trimming removed 6 bases from V and 0 bases from J; junction bases left unmatched: 8. The CDR3 coding sequence is TGCAGTGCCTTCGACAGGGGGAGACCAACTAATGAAAAACTGTTTTTT. It specifies CSAFDRGRPTNEKLFF.

By sample fraction, this clonotype is medium-sized (0.01 to 0.1%). CDR3 sequence reads: CASSVGHGYGYTF. For the CDR3, the DNA is TGTGCCAGCAGCGTGGGACATGGCTATGGCTACACCTTC. J is TRBJ1-2 and V is TRBV9, with D tentatively TRBD1 (6 bases). Trimming stripped 2 bases from V and 4 bases from J, with 9 bases between. The CDR3 totals 13 residues. Germline CDR1 and CDR2: SGDLS and YYNGEE.

V usage is TRBV7-2 and J usage is TRBJ1-5; 8 positions match TRBD1. The germline gives CDR1 SGHTA, CDR2 FQGNSA. V lost 3 bases, J lost 2 bases, and 3 bases stayed unmatched. CDR3 length: 15 amino acids. CDR3 sequence (DNA): TGTGCCAGCAGCTTGCTGACAGGGGGCAATCAGCCCCAGCATTTT. This gives the protein CASSLLTGGNQPQHF.